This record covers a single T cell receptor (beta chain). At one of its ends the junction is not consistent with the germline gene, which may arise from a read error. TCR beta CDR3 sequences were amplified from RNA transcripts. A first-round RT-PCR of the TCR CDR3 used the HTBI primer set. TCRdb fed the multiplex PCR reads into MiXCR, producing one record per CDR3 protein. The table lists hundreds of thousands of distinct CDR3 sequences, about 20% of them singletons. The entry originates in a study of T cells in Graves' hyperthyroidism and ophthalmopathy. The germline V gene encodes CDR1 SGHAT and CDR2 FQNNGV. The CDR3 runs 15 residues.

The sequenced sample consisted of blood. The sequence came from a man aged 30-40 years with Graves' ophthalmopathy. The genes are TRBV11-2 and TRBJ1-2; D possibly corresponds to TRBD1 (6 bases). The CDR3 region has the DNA TGCGCCAGCAGCCGCAACAGGGACCCTTACTATGGCTACACCTTC. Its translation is CASSRNRDPYYGYTF.